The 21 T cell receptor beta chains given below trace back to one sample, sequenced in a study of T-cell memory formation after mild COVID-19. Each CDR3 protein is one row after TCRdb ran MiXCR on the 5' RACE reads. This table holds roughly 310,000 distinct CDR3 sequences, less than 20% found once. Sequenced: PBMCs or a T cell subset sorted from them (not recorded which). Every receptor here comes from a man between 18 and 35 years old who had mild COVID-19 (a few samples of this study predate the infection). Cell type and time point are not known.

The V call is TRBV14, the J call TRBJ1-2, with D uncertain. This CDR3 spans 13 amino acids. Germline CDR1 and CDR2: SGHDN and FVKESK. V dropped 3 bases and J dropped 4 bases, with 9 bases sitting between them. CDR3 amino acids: CASSHGPTYGYTF. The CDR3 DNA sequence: TGTGCCAGCAGCCACGGACCGACCTATGGCTACACCTTC.

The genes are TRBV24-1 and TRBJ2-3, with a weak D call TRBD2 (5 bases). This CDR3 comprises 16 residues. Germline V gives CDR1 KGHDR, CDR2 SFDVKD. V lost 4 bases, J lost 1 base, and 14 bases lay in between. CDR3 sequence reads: CATSDLTFGGTDTQYF. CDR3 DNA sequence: TGTGCCACCAGTGACCTGACCTTCGGGGGCACAGATACGCAGTATTTT.

This chain's CDR3 is CASSSAGRDEQFF. The CDR3 DNA is TGTGCCAGCAGCTCCGCAGGTAGGGATGAGCAGTTCTTC. This chain links TRBV5-6 with TRBJ2-1; D unclear. V was clipped by 3 bases and J by 8 bases, with 12 bases between them. The CDR3 has 13 amino acids. CDR1 SGHDT and CDR2 YYEEEE come from the germline V gene.

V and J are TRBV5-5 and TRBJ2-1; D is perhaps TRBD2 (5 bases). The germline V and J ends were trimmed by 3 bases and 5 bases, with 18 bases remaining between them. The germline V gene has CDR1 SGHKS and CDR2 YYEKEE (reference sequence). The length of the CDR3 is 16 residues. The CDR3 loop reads CASSSMAPSFNNEQFF. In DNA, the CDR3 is TGTGCCAGCAGCTCTATGGCCCCTAGCTTTAACAATGAGCAGTTCTTC.

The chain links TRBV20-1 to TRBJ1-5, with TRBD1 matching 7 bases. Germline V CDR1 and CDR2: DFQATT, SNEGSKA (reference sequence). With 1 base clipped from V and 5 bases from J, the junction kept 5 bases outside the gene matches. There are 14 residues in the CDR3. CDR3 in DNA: TGCAGTGCTAGAGGGGGGACAGTCCATCAGCCCCAGCATTTT. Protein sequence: CSARGGTVHQPQHF.

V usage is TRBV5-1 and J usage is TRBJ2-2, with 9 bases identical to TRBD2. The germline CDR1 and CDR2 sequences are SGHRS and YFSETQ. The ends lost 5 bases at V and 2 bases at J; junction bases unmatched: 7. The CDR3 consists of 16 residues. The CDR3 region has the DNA TGCGCCAGCAGTCCAGCGGGGGGTCAAAACACCGGGGAGCTGTTTTTT. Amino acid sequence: CASSPAGGQNTGELFF.

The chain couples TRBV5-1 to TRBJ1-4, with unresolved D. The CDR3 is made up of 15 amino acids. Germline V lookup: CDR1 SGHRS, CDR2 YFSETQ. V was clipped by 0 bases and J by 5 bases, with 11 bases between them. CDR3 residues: CASSLGTSKNEKLFF. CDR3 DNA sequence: TGCGCCAGCAGCTTGGGGACTTCCAAGAATGAAAAACTGTTTTTT.

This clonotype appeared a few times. The DNA of the CDR3 is TGTGCCAGCAGTCTTAGGACAGATGAGCAGTTCTTC. This encodes CASSLRTDEQFF. V is TRBV12-3 or TRBV12-4 and J is TRBJ2-1; a weak D match, TRBD1 (6 bases). V lost 5 bases, J lost 8 bases, and 10 bases lay in between. CDR3 length: 12 residues.

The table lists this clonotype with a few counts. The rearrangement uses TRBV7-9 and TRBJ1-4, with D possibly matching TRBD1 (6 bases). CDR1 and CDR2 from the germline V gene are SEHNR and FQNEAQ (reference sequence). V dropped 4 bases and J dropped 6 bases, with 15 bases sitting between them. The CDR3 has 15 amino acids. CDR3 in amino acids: CASSSVDRKDEKLFF. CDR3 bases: TGTGCCAGCAGCTCGGTTGACAGGAAAGATGAAAAACTGTTTTTT.

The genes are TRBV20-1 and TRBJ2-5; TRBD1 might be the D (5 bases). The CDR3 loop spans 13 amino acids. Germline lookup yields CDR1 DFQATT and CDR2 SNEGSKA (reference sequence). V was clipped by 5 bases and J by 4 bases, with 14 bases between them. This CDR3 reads CSAGALVLETQYF. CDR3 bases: TGCAGTGCTGGGGCCCTAGTATTAGAGACCCAGTACTTC.

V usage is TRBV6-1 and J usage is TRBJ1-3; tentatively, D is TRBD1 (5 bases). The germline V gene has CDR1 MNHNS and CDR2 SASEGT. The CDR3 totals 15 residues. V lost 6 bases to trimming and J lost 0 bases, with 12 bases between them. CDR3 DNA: TGTGCCAGCAGCTTAATCGACAGCTCTGGAAACACCATATATTTT. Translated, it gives CASSLIDSSGNTIYF.

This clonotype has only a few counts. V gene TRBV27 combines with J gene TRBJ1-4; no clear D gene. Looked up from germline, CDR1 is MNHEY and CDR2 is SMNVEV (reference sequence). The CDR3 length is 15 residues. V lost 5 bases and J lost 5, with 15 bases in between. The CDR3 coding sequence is TGTGCCAGCAGTCTCCCCAGCAGCTTCAATGAAAAACTGTTTTTT. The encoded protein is CASSLPSSFNEKLFF.

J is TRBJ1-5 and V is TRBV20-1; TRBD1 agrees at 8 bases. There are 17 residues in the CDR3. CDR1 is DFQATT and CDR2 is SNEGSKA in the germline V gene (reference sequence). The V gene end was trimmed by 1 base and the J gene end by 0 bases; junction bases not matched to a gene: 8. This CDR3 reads CSARGGQGRYSNQPQHF. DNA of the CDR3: TGCAGTGCTAGAGGCGGACAGGGTCGTTATAGCAATCAGCCCCAGCATTTT.

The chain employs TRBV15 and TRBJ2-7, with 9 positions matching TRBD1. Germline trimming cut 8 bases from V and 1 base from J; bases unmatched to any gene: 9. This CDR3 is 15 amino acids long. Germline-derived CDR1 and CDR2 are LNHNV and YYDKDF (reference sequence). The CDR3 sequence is CATETEQGASYEQYF. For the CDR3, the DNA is TGTGCCACCGAGACAGAACAGGGGGCATCCTACGAGCAGTACTTC.

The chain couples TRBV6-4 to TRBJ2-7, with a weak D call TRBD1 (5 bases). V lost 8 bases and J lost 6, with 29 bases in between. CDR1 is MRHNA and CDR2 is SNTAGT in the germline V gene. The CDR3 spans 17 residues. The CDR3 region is CASDNGRGAKQGSEQYF. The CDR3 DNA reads TGTGCCAGCGATAATGGAAGGGGCGCGAAACAAGGTAGCGAGCAGTACTTC.

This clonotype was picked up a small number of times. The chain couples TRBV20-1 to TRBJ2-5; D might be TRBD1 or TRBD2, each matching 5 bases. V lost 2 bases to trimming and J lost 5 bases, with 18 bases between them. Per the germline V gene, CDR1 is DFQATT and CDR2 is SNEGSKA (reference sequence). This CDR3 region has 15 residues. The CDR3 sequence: CSARRDARNGETQYF. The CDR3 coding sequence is TGCAGTGCTAGAAGGGACGCTCGAAACGGCGAGACCCAGTACTTC.

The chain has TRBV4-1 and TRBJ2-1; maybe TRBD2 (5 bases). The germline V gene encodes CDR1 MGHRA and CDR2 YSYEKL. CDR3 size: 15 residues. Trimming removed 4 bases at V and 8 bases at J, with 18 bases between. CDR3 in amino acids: CASSPADLGADEQFF. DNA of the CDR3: TGCGCCAGCAGCCCCGCGGACTTAGGAGCGGATGAGCAGTTCTTC.

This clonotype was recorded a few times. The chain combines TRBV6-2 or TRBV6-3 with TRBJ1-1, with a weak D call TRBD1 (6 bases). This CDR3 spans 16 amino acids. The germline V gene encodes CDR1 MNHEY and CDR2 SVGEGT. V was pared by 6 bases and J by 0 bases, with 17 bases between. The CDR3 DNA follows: TGTGCCAGCAGCCCCCCCGAACAGGGTATGAACACTGAAGCTTTCTTT. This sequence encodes CASSPPEQGMNTEAFF.

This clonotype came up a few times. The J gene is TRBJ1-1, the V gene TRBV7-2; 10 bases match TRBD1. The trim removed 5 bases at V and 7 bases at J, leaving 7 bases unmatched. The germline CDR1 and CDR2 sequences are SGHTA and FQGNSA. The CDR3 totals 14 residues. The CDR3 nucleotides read TGTGCCAGCAGCCCCGGGACAGGGGTGGGTGAAGCTTTCTTT. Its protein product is CASSPGTGVGEAFF.

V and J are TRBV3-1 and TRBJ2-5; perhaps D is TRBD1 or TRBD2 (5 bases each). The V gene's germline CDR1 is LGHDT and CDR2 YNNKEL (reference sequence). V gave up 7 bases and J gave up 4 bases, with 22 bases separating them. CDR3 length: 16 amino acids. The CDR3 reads CASTPEGLLGRETQYF. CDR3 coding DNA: TGTGCCAGCACCCCAGAGGGGTTATTGGGGAGAGAGACCCAGTACTTC.

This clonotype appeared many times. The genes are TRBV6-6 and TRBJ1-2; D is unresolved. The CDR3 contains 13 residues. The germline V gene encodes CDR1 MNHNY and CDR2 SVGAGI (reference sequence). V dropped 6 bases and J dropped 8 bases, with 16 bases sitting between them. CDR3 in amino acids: CASSPGRTVGYTF. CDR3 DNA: TGTGCCAGCAGCCCCGGACGGACTGTAGGCTACACCTTC.